One sample yielded the 30 T cell receptor beta chains listed below, sequenced in a study of early T cells in non-severe SARS-CoV-2 infection. TCRdb used MiXCR to reprocess the 5' RACE reads, holding one entry per CDR3 protein. The data contain some 82,000 distinct CDR3 sequences, approximately 12% of them seen just once; the ten biggest clones take up about 4.4%. Sequenced here: whole blood, sampled at baseline. Receptors originate from an adult who was a healthcare worker with PCR-confirmed SARS-CoV-2 infection or an uninfected control (not recorded which).

This chain connects TRBV12-3 or TRBV12-4 to TRBJ1-5; D unclear. The V end lost 2 bases, the J end lost 3 bases, and 5 bases lay between the germline ends. This CDR3 is built from 13 residues. The CDR3 loop reads CASSLPHNQPQHF. The CDR3 nucleotides are TGTGCCAGCAGTTTACCTCACAATCAGCCCCAGCATTTT.

This clonotype was counted a few times. The chain combines TRBV6-5 with TRBJ2-3; D gene unclear. The CDR3 contains 13 residues. CDR1 is MNHEY and CDR2 is SVGAGI in the germline V gene. With 6 bases removed from V and 2 bases from J, the gap between germline ends came to 9 bases. The CDR3 loop reads CASRSSITDTQYF. CDR3 in DNA: TGTGCCAGCAGGTCCTCAATCACAGATACGCAGTATTTT.

This clonotype has more than one count but fewer than ten. The chain combines TRBV30 with TRBJ2-1; D perhaps matches TRBD1 (5 bases). This CDR3 is 13 amino acids long. Germline loops: CDR1 GTSNPN, CDR2 SVGIG (reference sequence). Trimming took off 5 bases at V and 2 bases at J, with 10 bases between the two ends. The CDR3 loop is CAWDSPTYNEQFF. CDR3 DNA: TGTGCCTGGGACAGTCCTACCTACAATGAGCAGTTCTTC.

The chain joins TRBV7-2 to TRBJ2-2; D unclear. CDR1 and CDR2 from the germline V gene are SGHTA and FQGNSA. The V gene lost 5 bases and the J gene lost 5 bases, with 12 bases spanning the gap. The CDR3 extends over 14 amino acids. DNA for the CDR3: TGTGCCAGCAGCCTATCTTTTTATACCGGGGAGCTGTTTTTT. This gives the protein CASSLSFYTGELFF.

The chain couples TRBV5-6 to TRBJ1-1, with D possibly being TRBD1 (5 bases). Germline loops: CDR1 SGHDT, CDR2 YYEEEE. The CDR3 totals 13 residues. DNA of the CDR3: TGTGCTCCGGACACGGTCAGAAACACTGAAGCTTTCTTT. This sequence encodes CAPDTVRNTEAFF.

The table lists this clonotype with a few counts. The chain joins TRBV7-9 to TRBJ2-5; 7 bases line up with TRBD1. After removal of 5 bases from V and 5 bases from J, the junction contained 5 bases not matched to a gene. The CDR3 extends over 13 amino acids. The germline CDR1 and CDR2 sequences are SEHNR and FQNEAQ (reference sequence). The CDR3 loop reads CASSPGGGETQYF. CDR3 DNA sequence: TGTGCCAGCAGCCCAGGGGGTGGTGAGACCCAGTACTTC. The full variable domain, rest sourced from reference TRBV7-9 and TRBJ2-5, is DTGVSQNPRHKITKRGQNVTFRCDPISEHNRLYWYRQTLGQGPEFLTYFQNEAQLEKSRLLSDRFSAERPKGSFSTLEIQRTEQGDSAMYLCASSPGGGETQYFGPGTRLLVL.

This clonotype was counted many times. The rearrangement uses TRBV13 and TRBJ2-1; possible D gene TRBD2, 5 bases. Germline assignment: CDR1 PRHDT and CDR2 FYEKMQ (reference sequence). The ends were cut back, 5 bases at V and 9 bases at J, with 11 bases in the middle. This CDR3 region has 12 residues. The CDR3 reads CASSIQRREQFF. DNA for the CDR3: TGTGCCAGCAGCATCCAGCGGCGTGAGCAGTTCTTC.

V and J are TRBV28 and TRBJ2-4, with a tentative D call TRBD2 (5 bases). There are 13 residues in the CDR3. Germline CDR1 reads MDHEN; CDR2 reads SYDVKM. V lost 9 bases and J lost 7, with 16 bases in between. DNA for the CDR3: TGTGCCAGGAAAACCAGCAGGAGGAACATTCAGTACTTC. Residues: CARKTSRRNIQYF. Variable domain in full (rest from reference TRBV28 and TRBJ2-4): DVKVTQSSRYLVKRTGEKVFLECVQDMDHENMFWYRQDPGLGLRLIYFSYDVKMKEKGDIPEGYSVSREKKERFSLILESASTNQTSMYLCARKTSRRNIQYFGAGTRLSVL.

This clonotype came up a few times. The chain combines TRBV7-9 with TRBJ2-1; D is uncertain. The CDR3 extends over 11 amino acids. The V gene's germline CDR1 is SEHNR and CDR2 FQNEAQ (reference sequence). With 1 base removed from V and 10 bases from J, the gap between germline ends came to 5 bases. CDR3 in DNA: TGTGCCAGCAGCTTAGAGCAGGAGCAGTTCTTC. It encodes CASSLEQEQFF.

The rearrangement uses TRBV2 and TRBJ1-2; unclear D gene. The CDR3 consists of 15 residues. The V end lost 7 bases, the J end lost 4 bases, and 19 bases lay between the germline ends. CDR1 is SNHLY and CDR2 is FYNNEI in the germline V gene. The CDR3 DNA follows: TGTGCCAGCACTTCGGCGCGGGGAACCGTCTATGGCTACACCTTC. Its translation: CASTSARGTVYGYTF.

The chain links TRBV7-3 to TRBJ2-2, with 10 bases identical to TRBD1. J gave up 3 bases and V 3 bases, and 4 bases lay outside the gene matches. This CDR3 has 16 residues. CDR1 SGHTA and CDR2 FQGTGA come from the germline V gene. CDR3 region: CASSLGQGRYTGELFF. DNA of the CDR3: TGTGCCAGCAGCTTGGGACAGGGGAGATACACCGGGGAGCTGTTTTTT.

The sample holds a few counts of this clonotype. The V call is TRBV29-1, the J call TRBJ2-5; D is possibly TRBD2 (6 bases). V gave up 1 base and J gave up 3 bases, with 12 bases separating them. The CDR3 is 14 residues long. CDR1 and CDR2 from the germline V gene are SQVTM and ANQGSEA. The CDR3, as DNA: TGCAGCGTTGAAGTCATGGGACTCGAAGAGACCCAGTACTTC. This gives the protein CSVEVMGLEETQYF.

The chain is built from TRBV11-3 and TRBJ2-7, with D unclear. The CDR3 spans 14 residues. V lost 5 bases, J lost 0 bases, and 11 bases lay in between. Germline CDR1 is SGHNT and CDR2 is YENEEA. The CDR3 DNA reads as TGTGCCAGCAGCCCGAAAAGAGGCTCCTACGAGCAGTACTTC. It specifies CASSPKRGSYEQYF.

This clonotype was observed a few times. This chain links TRBV12-3 or TRBV12-4 with TRBJ2-3; 7 bases line up with TRBD2. Germline trimming cut 1 base from V and 4 bases from J; bases unmatched to any gene: 2. The CDR3 runs 14 residues. CDR3 sequence (DNA): TGTGCCAGCAGTTTAGGACTAGCAGCAGATACGCAGTATTTT. It specifies CASSLGLAADTQYF.

This clonotype was observed a few times. The genes are TRBV2 and TRBJ2-1; tentatively, D is TRBD1 or TRBD2 (5 bases each). Germline V gene data show CDR1 as SNHLY and CDR2 as FYNNEI. The CDR3 has 15 amino acids. The ends were cut back, 6 bases at V and 4 bases at J, with 16 bases in the middle. CDR3 nucleotides: TGTGCCAGCAGCTTAACGGGACCAAGTTACAATGAGCAGTTCTTC. It translates to CASSLTGPSYNEQFF. Combining the CDR3 with reference TRBV2 and TRBJ2-1 gives the whole variable domain EPEVTQTPSHQVTQMGQEVILRCVPISNHLYFYWYRQILGQKVEFLVSFYNNEISEKSEIFDDQFSVERPDGSNFTLKIRSTKLEDSAMYFCASSLTGPSYNEQFFGPGTRLTVL.

This clonotype was detected only a few times. The gene calls are TRBV20-1 and TRBJ2-5; unclear D gene. Per germline, CDR1 DFQATT and CDR2 SNEGSKA (reference sequence). The CDR3 has 10 residues. Trimming took off 0 bases at V and 6 bases at J, with 2 bases between the two ends. CDR3 nucleotide sequence: TGCAGTGCTAGAGATAAGACCCAGTACTTC. Its protein is CSARDKTQYF.

The chain combines TRBV6-4 with TRBJ2-3; possibly TRBD2 for D (5 bases). V gave up 0 bases and J gave up 0 bases, with 10 bases separating them. Germline V gene lookup returns CDR1 MRHNA and CDR2 SNTAGT. The CDR3 sequence is 16 residues long. The CDR3 sequence: CASSDSSDLSTDTQYF. The CDR3 region has the DNA TGTGCCAGCAGTGACTCTAGCGACCTTAGCACAGATACGCAGTATTTT.

The chain couples TRBV2 to TRBJ1-2; D may be TRBD1 (6 bases). Between the trimmed V and J ends, which lost 8 bases and 8 bases, there was a span of 15 bases. CDR1 is SNHLY, CDR2 FYNNEI, per germline. This CDR3 spans 12 amino acids. The CDR3 sequence: CASSGQGLGYTF. The CDR3 DNA reads TGTGCCAGCTCGGGGCAGGGGCTCGGCTACACCTTC.

This clonotype was detected a few times. The rearrangement uses TRBV3-1 and TRBJ1-1, with D hard to call. CDR1 and CDR2 from the germline V gene are LGHDT and YNNKEL (reference sequence). V was cut by 4 bases and J by 0 bases, with 9 bases left in between. The CDR3 is 14 residues long. DNA for the CDR3: TGTGCCAGCAGCCGTACGGCGATGAACACTGAAGCTTTCTTT. Protein sequence: CASSRTAMNTEAFF.

The sample holds many counts of this clonotype. The chain recombines TRBV11-2 with TRBJ2-1; the match to TRBD2 covers 8 bases. This CDR3 contains 20 residues. J gave up 3 bases and V 5 bases, and 21 bases lay outside the gene matches. Per germline, CDR1 SGHAT and CDR2 FQNNGV. The CDR3 sequence: CASSRRRLASTGGDYNEQFF. CDR3 nucleotides: TGTGCCAGCAGCCGGAGACGACTAGCGAGCACCGGGGGGGACTACAATGAGCAGTTCTTC.

The V and J genes are TRBV4-2 and TRBJ1-4; possible D gene TRBD1, 5 bases. CDR1 and CDR2 (germline): LGHNA, YNFKEQ. V lost 7 bases and J lost 5, with 14 bases in between. CDR3 length: 14 residues. The CDR3 sequence is CASTERGENEKLFF. As DNA, the CDR3 is TGTGCCAGCACGGAACGGGGCGAAAATGAAAAACTGTTTTTT.

This clonotype was observed a few times. The CDR3 DNA follows: TGTGCCAGCAGTTTCCCGGGACTTTCCTCAGGCTACACCTTC. This encodes CASSFPGLSSGYTF. The chain recombines TRBV12-3 or TRBV12-4 with TRBJ1-2, with D possibly matching TRBD1 (5 bases). The V end was cut by 3 bases, the J end by 8 bases, with 16 bases between. The CDR3 length is 14 residues.

This clonotype was seen ten or more times. One end of the junction is discordant with germline, which a read error may explain. V gene TRBV27 combines with J gene TRBJ2-7; the match to TRBD2 covers 8 bases. The CDR3 covers 13 residues. Germline assignment: CDR1 MNHEY and CDR2 SMNVEV (reference sequence). In nucleotides, the CDR3 is TGTGCTAGCACCCCCCGGGGGGGCTACGAGCAGTACTTC. Protein product: CASTPRGGYEQYF.

V usage is TRBV24-1 and J usage is TRBJ2-3, with 7 bases that match TRBD1. V was clipped by 7 bases and J by 0 bases; unmatched bases: 3. The germline V gene encodes CDR1 KGHDR and CDR2 SFDVKD. The CDR3 spans 14 residues. As DNA, the CDR3 is TGTGCCACCAGCGCAGGGGGTAGCACAGATACGCAGTATTTT. This codes for CATSAGGSTDTQYF.

This clonotype occurred a few times. The chain employs TRBV3-1 and TRBJ2-3; D tentatively reads TRBD1 or TRBD2 (6 bases each). V was cut by 4 bases and J by 4 bases, with 12 bases left in between. Germline V gene data show CDR1 as LGHDT and CDR2 as YNNKEL (reference sequence). The CDR3 totals 14 residues. CDR3 coding DNA: TGTGCCAGCAGCCTGGGGGGCGACGCAGATACGCAGTATTTT. This codes for CASSLGGDADTQYF.

This clonotype showed up many times. The chain uses TRBV29-1 and TRBJ2-2, with 7 bases that match TRBD1. CDR1 SQVTM and CDR2 ANQGSEA come from the germline V gene. The CDR3 sequence is 13 residues long. After removal of 4 bases from V and 4 bases from J, the junction contained 3 bases not matched to a gene. The CDR3 DNA sequence: TGCAGCGTTGGGACAGGTCTCACCGGGGAGCTGTTTTTT. This gives the protein CSVGTGLTGELFF.

This chain uses TRBV6-6 with TRBJ1-6, with D perhaps TRBD1 (5 bases). The CDR3 covers 12 residues. Per the germline V gene, CDR1 is MNHNY and CDR2 is SVGAGI (reference sequence). CDR3: CAVGRANSPLHF. CDR3 sequence (DNA): TGTGCAGTTGGCAGGGCTAATTCACCCCTCCACTTT.

This clonotype was recorded a few times. The chain carries TRBV2 and TRBJ2-3; 8 bases agree with TRBD1. The CDR3 sequence is 16 residues long. The germline gives CDR1 SNHLY, CDR2 FYNNEI. V dropped 1 base and J dropped 2; count of bases not matched to a gene: 5. In DNA, the CDR3 is TGTGCCAGCAGTGAAGTGCAGGGGGCCGTCACAGATACGCAGTATTTT. Amino acids: CASSEVQGAVTDTQYF.

This clonotype turned up a few times. This chain uses TRBV20-1 with TRBJ2-1; 8 nucleotides agree with TRBD2. Per germline, CDR1 DFQATT and CDR2 SNEGSKA (reference sequence). Trimming cost V 6 bases and J 2 bases; bases outside gene matches: 3. This CDR3 contains 13 residues. The CDR3 spells CSAVAGPYNEQFF. The CDR3 coding sequence is TGCAGTGCAGTAGCGGGGCCCTACAATGAGCAGTTCTTC.

The table lists this clonotype with a few counts. The chain combines TRBV23-1 with TRBJ2-1; D not resolved. TRBV23-1 has ORF status, its function being uncertain. The V gene lost 7 bases and the J gene lost 10 bases, with 11 bases spanning the gap. The CDR3 extends over 11 amino acids. The DNA of the CDR3 is TGCGCCAGCATCCGACTTTGGGAGCAGTTCTTC. Protein: CASIRLWEQFF.